This T cell receptor beta chain is drawn from a study of blood T cell repertoires in COVID-19. At the level of the study: Acute-phase and convalescent COVID-19 samples originated in the United States, Italy and Spain. From T cells, B-cell-depleted T cells, or PBMCs came the material, which was cDNA or gDNA.

CDR3 length: 13 residues. With 2 bases removed from V and 11 bases from J, the gap between germline ends came to 15 bases. CDR1 and CDR2 (germline): LGHNT, FRNRAP. In the original workflow: For nucleated cells, counts were estimated from reference gene primer amplification. The assay was immunoSEQ multiplex PCR, and TCRdb's table has in-frame clones only and misses some. V and J calls plus clone size are reproduced from that table; the DNA served to infer D and trimming. The top ten hold 5% to 6.5% of the sample, which has about 59,000 clones, roughly 87% seen once. Material: peripheral blood. The sequence derives from an elderly man in a cohort sampled during active COVID-19. The chain is built from TRBV12-5 and TRBJ1-1; the D gene is possibly TRBD1 (5 bases). CDR3 amino acids: CASGLPLGGGAFF. The CDR3 DNA sequence: TGTGCTAGTGGTTTGCCCCTGGGGGGGGGTGCTTTCTTT. The whole variable domain, filled in from reference TRBV12-5 and TRBJ1-1, reads DARVTQTPRHKVTEMGQEVTMRCQPILGHNTVFWYRQTMMQGLELLAYFRNRAPLDDSGMPKDRFSAEMPDATLATLKIQPSEPRDSAVYFCASGLPLGGGAFFGQGTRLTVV.